The 17 T cell receptor beta chains presented below share a single source sample, sequenced in a study of preoperative IRX-2 immunotherapy in early breast cancer. This sample's treatment: preoperative locoregional IRX-2 cytokine immunotherapy. TCRdb's copy holds only in-frame clones and misses some; the assay was immunoSEQ multiplex PCR. This sample has roughly 93,000 clones, with 75% to 90% found just once. The sample was tumor tissue, taken after IRX-2 immunotherapy. The receptors come from a human donor with breast cancer.

This clone appeared once. The gene calls are TRBV29-1 and TRBJ1-2; unclear D gene. V was pared by 6 bases and J by 4 bases, with 12 bases between. The length of the CDR3 is 12 residues. Germline V CDR1 and CDR2: SQVTM, ANQGSEA. For the CDR3, the DNA is TGCAGCGTGGAACCCGCGGGCTATGGCTACACCTTC. This sequence encodes CSVEPAGYGYTF.

The chain is built from TRBV28 and TRBJ2-5; the D gene is possibly TRBD2 (5 bases). This CDR3 comprises 15 residues. CDR1 and CDR2 from the germline V gene are MDHEN and SYDVKM. V lost 5 bases, J lost 4 bases, and 17 bases lay in between. The CDR3 DNA follows: TGTGCCAGCAGTCCCCGCCGGGGATGGGGAGAGACCCAGTACTTC. Its protein is CASSPRRGWGETQYF.

The V and J genes are TRBV6-7 and TRBJ2-3, with D perhaps TRBD1 (5 bases). TRBV6-7 is an open reading frame, and its role is uncertain. The V and J ends lost 7 bases and 1 base respectively, with 12 bases between them. The CDR3 is made up of 14 amino acids. DNA for the CDR3: TGTGCCAGCACCGACAGAATCGGCACAGATACGCAGTATTTT. Translation gives CASTDRIGTDTQYF.

This clone came up a few times. The CDR3 region is CASSHYSTGNTEAFF. In DNA, the CDR3 is TGTGCCAGCAGCCACTACTCGACGGGGAACACTGAAGCTTTCTTT. J is TRBJ1-1 and V is TRBV14; D ambiguous. CDR1 is SGHDN, CDR2 FVKESK, per germline. The V end lost 3 bases, the J end lost 1 base, and 12 bases lay between the germline ends. This CDR3 spans 15 amino acids.

The chain recombines TRBV12-5 with TRBJ1-2; no definite D call. The ends were cut back, 4 bases at V and 5 bases at J, with 14 bases in the middle. The CDR3 has 14 residues. Germline loops: CDR1 LGHNT, CDR2 FRNRAP. CDR3 residues: CASGSSWGSYGYTF. The CDR3 DNA is TGTGCTAGTGGTTCCTCGTGGGGAAGTTATGGCTACACCTTC.

The genes are TRBV28 and TRBJ1-1; D remains unclear. The CDR3 loop spans 12 amino acids. The germline CDR1 and CDR2 sequences are MDHEN and SYDVKM. The V end was cut by 6 bases, the J end by 4 bases, with 9 bases between. The CDR3 sequence is CASRGRSTEAFF. DNA of the CDR3: TGTGCCAGCAGAGGGAGGTCCACTGAAGCTTTCTTT.

This clone was counted between two and nine times. The rearrangement links TRBV7-7 to TRBJ1-2; D unresolved. The CDR3 sequence is 16 residues long. Trimming pared 3 bases from V and 7 bases from J, leaving 21 bases between. Germline CDR1 is SSHAT and CDR2 is FNYEAQ (reference sequence). In DNA, the CDR3 is TGTGCCAGCAGCTTGTGGCAGGAGGCCCGTCAGAGTGGCTACACCTTC. Amino acid sequence: CASSLWQEARQSGYTF.

This clone was observed once. The chain carries TRBV28 and TRBJ2-2; D unclear. Trimming cost V 4 bases and J 0 bases, with 12 bases left between them. Germline V gene sequence: CDR1 MDHEN, CDR2 SYDVKM. The CDR3 sequence is 16 residues long. CDR3 sequence (DNA): TGTGCCAGCAGTTCCTTCGACACCGCGAACACCGGGGAGCTGTTTTTT. Translated: CASSSFDTANTGELFF.

The chain has TRBV19 and TRBJ1-2; no clear D. With 4 bases removed from V and 2 bases from J, the gap between germline ends came to 11 bases. Germline CDR1 and CDR2: LNHDA and SQIVND (reference sequence). The CDR3 contains 14 residues. The CDR3, as DNA: TGTGCCAGTAGTAAACCCGGGCAGAACTATGGCTACACCTTC. It translates to CASSKPGQNYGYTF.

This chain links TRBV6-8 with TRBJ2-1; possible D gene TRBD2, 7 bases. The germline gives CDR1 MNHGY, CDR2 SAAAGT. The V end was cut by 10 bases, the J end by 2 bases, with 12 bases between. The CDR3 sequence is 13 residues long. CDR3 DNA sequence: TGTGCCACCAAGGGGGGGGCCTACAATGAGCAGTTCTTC. Its translation: CATKGGAYNEQFF.

This clone was counted a few times. This rearrangement joins TRBV18 to TRBJ1-5; 7 bases line up with TRBD1. Germline V gene data show CDR1 as KGHSH and CDR2 as LQKENI. Trimming cost V 1 base and J 4 bases; bases outside gene matches: 13. This CDR3 has 18 residues. In DNA, the CDR3 is TGTGCCAGCTCACCACAGGGGACAGAAAGAGGGCCTAATCAGCCCCAGCATTTT. Protein product: CASSPQGTERGPNQPQHF. The full variable domain, its missing parts supplied by reference TRBV18 and TRBJ1-5, is NAGVMQNPRHLVRRRGQEARLRCSPMKGHSHVYWYRQLPEEGLKFMVYLQKENIIDESGMPKERFSAEFPKEGPSILRIQQVVRGDSAAYFCASSPQGTERGPNQPQHFGDGTRLSIL.

The chain links TRBV30 to TRBJ1-1, with D tentatively TRBD1 (5 bases). Germline V gene data show CDR1 as GTSNPN and CDR2 as SVGIG (reference sequence). Trimming pared 0 bases from V and 7 bases from J, leaving 9 bases between. The CDR3 runs to 12 residues. CDR3 coding DNA: TGTGCCTGGAGTGTTCGGGGGAATGAAGCTTTCTTT. Translated: CAWSVRGNEAFF.

The chain recombines TRBV29-1 with TRBJ1-4; TRBD1 matches at 9 bases. With 6 bases clipped from V and 7 bases from J, the junction kept 9 bases outside the gene matches. The CDR3 totals 14 residues. Germline CDR1 is SQVTM and CDR2 is ANQGSEA. The chain's CDR3 is CSVATGGYGEKLFF. The CDR3 region has the DNA TGCAGCGTCGCCACAGGGGGCTATGGTGAAAAACTGTTTTTT.

V and J are TRBV18 and TRBJ1-2; weak D call: TRBD1 (5 bases). In germline, CDR1 is KGHSH, CDR2 LQKENI. The ends were cut back, 4 bases at V and 0 bases at J, with 12 bases in the middle. The CDR3 loop spans 15 amino acids. CDR3 sequence (DNA): TGTGCCAGCTCACAAGGGAGGGGCGCTAACTATGGCTACACCTTC. Protein: CASSQGRGANYGYTF.

V and J are TRBV5-1 and TRBJ1-3; D is undetermined. Germline V gene data show CDR1 as SGHRS and CDR2 as YFSETQ. V was pared by 5 bases and J by 2 bases, with 14 bases between. The CDR3 is 15 amino acids. CDR3 sequence (DNA): TGCGCCAGCAGGTCTGACACGTCAACTGGAAACACCATATATTTT. Translated: CASRSDTSTGNTIYF.

V and J are TRBV28 and TRBJ1-3; D ambiguous. Germline V CDR1 and CDR2: MDHEN, SYDVKM. Between the trimmed V and J ends, which lost 6 bases and 3 bases, there was a span of 12 bases. The CDR3 is 14 amino acids. The CDR3 reads CASSSPTGGNTIYF. The CDR3 nucleotides read TGTGCCAGCAGCTCCCCGACGGGTGGAAACACCATATATTTT.

The chain has TRBV19 and TRBJ2-1; D unclear. CDR1 and CDR2 (germline): LNHDA, SQIVND (reference sequence). The CDR3 runs 12 residues. V lost 6 bases and J lost 8, with 11 bases in between. The CDR3 is CASRAAPDEQFF. The CDR3 DNA sequence: TGTGCCAGTAGGGCCGCCCCTGATGAGCAGTTCTTC.